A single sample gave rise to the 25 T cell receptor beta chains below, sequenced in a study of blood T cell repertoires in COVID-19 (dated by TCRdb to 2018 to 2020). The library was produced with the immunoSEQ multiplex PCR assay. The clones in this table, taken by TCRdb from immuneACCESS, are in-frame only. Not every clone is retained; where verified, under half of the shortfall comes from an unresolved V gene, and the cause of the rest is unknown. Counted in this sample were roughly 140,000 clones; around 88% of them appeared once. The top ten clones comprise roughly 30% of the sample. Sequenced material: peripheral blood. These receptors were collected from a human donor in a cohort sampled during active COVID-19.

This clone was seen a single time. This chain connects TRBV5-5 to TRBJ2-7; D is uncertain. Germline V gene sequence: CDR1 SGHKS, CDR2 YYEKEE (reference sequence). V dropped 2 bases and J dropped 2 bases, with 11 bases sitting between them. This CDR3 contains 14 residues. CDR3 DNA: TGTGCCAGCAGCTTCGCTGCCAGGACCTACGAGCAGTACTTC. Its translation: CASSFAARTYEQYF.

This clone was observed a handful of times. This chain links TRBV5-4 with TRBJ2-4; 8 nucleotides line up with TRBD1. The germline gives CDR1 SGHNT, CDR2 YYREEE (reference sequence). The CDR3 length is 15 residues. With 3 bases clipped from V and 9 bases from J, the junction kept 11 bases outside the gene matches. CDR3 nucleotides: TGTGCCAGCAGCTCGAGACGACAGGGGTACGGCATTCAGTACTTC. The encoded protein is CASSSRRQGYGIQYF.

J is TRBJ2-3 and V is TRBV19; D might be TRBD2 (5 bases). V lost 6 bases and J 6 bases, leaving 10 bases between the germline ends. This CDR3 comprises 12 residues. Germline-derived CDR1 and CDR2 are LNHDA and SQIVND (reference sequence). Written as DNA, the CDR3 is TGTGCCAGTAGCCCTTCGGGGGATACGCAGTATTTT. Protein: CASSPSGDTQYF.

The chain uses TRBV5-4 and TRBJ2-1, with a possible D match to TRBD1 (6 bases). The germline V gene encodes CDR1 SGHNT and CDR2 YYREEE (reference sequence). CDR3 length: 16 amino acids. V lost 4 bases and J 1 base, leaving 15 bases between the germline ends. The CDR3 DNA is TGTGCCAGCAGCCCCCCGGGACACCTGTCCTACAATGAGCAGTTCTTC. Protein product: CASSPPGHLSYNEQFF.

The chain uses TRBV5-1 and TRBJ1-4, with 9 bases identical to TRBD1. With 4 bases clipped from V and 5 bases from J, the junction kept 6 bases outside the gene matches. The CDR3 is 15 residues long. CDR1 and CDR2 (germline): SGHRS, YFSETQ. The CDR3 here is CASSTGDRENEKLFF. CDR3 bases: TGCGCCAGCAGCACGGGGGACAGGGAAAATGAAAAACTGTTTTTT.

CDR3 DNA: TGTGCCAGCAGCCCGGACAGGGGAAGGACTGAAGCTTTCTTT. Translation: CASSPDRGRTEAFF. The J gene is TRBJ1-1, the V gene TRBV6-6, with 9 nucleotides matching TRBD1. The V and J ends lost 6 bases and 5 bases, in that order; junction bases with no gene match: 7. Germline CDR1 reads MNHNY; CDR2 reads SVGAGI (reference sequence). The CDR3 spans 14 residues.

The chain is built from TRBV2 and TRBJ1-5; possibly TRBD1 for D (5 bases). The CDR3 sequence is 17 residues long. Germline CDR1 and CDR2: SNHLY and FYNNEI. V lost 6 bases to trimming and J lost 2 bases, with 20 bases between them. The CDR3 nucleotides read TGTGCCAGCAGAGGACCCGGGGGTTTGTACGGCAATCAGCCCCAGCATTTT. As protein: CASRGPGGLYGNQPQHF.

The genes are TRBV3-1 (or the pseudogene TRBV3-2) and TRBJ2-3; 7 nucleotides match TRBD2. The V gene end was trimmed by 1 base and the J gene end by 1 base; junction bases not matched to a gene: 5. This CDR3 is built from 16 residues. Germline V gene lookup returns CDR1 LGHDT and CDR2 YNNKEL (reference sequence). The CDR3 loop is CASSQGMAGGTDTQYF. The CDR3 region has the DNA TGTGCCAGCAGCCAAGGAATGGCGGGGGGCACAGATACGCAGTATTTT.

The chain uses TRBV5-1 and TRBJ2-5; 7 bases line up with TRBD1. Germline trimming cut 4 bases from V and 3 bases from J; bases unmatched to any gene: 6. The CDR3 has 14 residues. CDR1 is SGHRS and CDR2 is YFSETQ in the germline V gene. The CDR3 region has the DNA TGCGCCAGCAGCGCCGGGACAGCGGAAGAGACCCAGTACTTC. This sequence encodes CASSAGTAEETQYF. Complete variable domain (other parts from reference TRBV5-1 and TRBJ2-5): KAGVTQTPRYLIKTRGQQVTLSCSPISGHRSVSWYQQTPGQGLQFLFEYFSETQRNKGNFPGRFSGRQFSNSRSEMNVSTLELGDSALYLCASSAGTAEETQYFGPGTRLLVL.

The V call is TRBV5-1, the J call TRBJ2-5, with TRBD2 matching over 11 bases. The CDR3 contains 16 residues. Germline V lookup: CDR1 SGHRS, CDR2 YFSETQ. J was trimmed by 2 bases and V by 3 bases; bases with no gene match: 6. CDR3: CASSSGLAATQETQYF. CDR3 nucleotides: TGCGCCAGCAGCTCGGGACTAGCGGCAACTCAAGAGACCCAGTACTTC.

The CDR3 reads CASSHGTGTYNEQFF. The CDR3 DNA follows: TGCGCCAGCAGCCACGGGACAGGGACCTACAATGAGCAGTTCTTC. This chain uses TRBV4-3 with TRBJ2-1, with 9 bases matching TRBD1. The CDR3 extends over 15 amino acids. Germline CDR1 LGHNA, CDR2 YSLEER. The V and J ends lost 3 bases and 2 bases, in that order; junction bases with no gene match: 2.

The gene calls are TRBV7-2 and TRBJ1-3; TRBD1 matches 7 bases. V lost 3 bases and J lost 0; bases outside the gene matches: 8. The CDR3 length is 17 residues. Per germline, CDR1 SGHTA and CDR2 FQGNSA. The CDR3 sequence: CASSFRDPGGSGNTIYF. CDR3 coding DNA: TGTGCCAGCAGCTTCCGGGACCCAGGGGGCTCTGGAAACACCATATATTTT. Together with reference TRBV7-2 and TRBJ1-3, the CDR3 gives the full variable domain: GAGVSQSPSNKVTEKGKDVELRCDPISGHTALYWYRQSLGQGLEFLIYFQGNSAPDKSGLPSDRFSAERTGGSVSTLTIQRTQQEDSAVYLCASSFRDPGGSGNTIYFGEGSWLTVV.

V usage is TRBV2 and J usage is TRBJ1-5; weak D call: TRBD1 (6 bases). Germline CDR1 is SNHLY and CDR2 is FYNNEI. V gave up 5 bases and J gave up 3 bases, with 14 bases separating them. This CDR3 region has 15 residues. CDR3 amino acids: CASSKQGLLNQPQHF. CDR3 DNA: TGTGCCAGCAGTAAACAGGGCCTTCTCAATCAGCCCCAGCATTTT.

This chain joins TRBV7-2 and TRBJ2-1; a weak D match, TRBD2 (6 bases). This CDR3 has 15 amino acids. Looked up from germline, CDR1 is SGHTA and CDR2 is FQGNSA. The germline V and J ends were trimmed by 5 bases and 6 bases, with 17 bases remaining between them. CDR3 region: CASSPHSGGSNEQFF. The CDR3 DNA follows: TGTGCCAGCAGCCCCCACAGTGGAGGGTCCAATGAGCAGTTCTTC.

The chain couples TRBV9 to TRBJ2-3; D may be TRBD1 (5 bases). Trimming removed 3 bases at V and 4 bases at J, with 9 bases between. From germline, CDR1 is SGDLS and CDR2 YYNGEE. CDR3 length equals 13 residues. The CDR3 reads CASSEDISDTQYF. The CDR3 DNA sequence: TGTGCCAGCAGCGAGGACATATCAGATACGCAGTATTTT.

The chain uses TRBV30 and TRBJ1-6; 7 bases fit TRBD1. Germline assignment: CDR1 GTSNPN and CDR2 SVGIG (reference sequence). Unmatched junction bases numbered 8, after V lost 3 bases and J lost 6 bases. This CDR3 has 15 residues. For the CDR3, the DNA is TGTGCCTGGAGAAATGCAGGGGGGAGTAATTCACCCCTCCACTTT. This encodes CAWRNAGGSNSPLHF.

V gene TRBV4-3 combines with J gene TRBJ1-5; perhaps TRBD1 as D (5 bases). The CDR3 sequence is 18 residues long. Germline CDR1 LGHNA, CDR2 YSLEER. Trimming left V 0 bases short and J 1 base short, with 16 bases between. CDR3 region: CASSQDPHWGGSNQPQHF. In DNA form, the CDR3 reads TGCGCCAGCAGCCAAGACCCCCACTGGGGGGGAAGCAATCAGCCCCAGCATTTT.

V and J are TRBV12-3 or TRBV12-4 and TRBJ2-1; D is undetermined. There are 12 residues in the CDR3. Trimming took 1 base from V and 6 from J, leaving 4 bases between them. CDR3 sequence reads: CASSLGGNEQFF. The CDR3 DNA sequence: TGTGCCAGCAGTTTAGGAGGCAATGAGCAGTTCTTC.

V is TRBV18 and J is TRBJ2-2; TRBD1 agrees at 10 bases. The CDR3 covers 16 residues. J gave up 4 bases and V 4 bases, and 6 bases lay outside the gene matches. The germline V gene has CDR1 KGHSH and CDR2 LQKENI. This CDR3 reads CASSRGTGAVTGELFF. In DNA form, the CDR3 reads TGTGCCAGCTCACGCGGGACAGGGGCTGTCACCGGGGAGCTGTTTTTT.

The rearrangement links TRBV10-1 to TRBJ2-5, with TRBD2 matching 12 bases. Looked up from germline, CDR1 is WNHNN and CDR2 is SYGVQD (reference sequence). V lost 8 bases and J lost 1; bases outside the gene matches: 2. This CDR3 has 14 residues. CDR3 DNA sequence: TGCGCCAGCCGGACTAGCGGGGCCCAAGAGACCCAGTACTTC. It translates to CASRTSGAQETQYF.

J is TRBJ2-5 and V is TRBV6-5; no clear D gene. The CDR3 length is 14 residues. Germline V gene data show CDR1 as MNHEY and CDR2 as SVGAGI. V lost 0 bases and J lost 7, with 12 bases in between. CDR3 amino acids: CASSYSAAQVTQYF. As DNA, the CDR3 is TGTGCCAGCAGTTACTCTGCAGCCCAGGTGACCCAGTACTTC.

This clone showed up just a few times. The CDR3 sequence: CASSLQANYGYTF. The DNA for the CDR3 is TGTGCCAGCAGTTTACAGGCCAACTATGGCTACACCTTC. The chain links TRBV28 to TRBJ1-2; D not resolved. Germline CDR1 and CDR2: MDHEN and SYDVKM. Trimming removed 2 bases from V and 2 bases from J, with 6 bases in between. The CDR3 is made up of 13 amino acids.

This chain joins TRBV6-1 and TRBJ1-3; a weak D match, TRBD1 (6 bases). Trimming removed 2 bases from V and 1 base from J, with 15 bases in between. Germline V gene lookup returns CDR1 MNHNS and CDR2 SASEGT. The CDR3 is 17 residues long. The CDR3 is CASSELGRGKSGNTIYF. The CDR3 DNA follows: TGTGCCAGCAGTGAACTCGGTAGGGGGAAATCTGGAAACACCATATATTTT.

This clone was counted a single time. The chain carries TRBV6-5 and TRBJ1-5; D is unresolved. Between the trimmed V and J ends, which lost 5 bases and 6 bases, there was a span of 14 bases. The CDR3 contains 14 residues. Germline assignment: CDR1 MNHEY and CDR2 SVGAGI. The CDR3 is CASSPRPLGQPQHF. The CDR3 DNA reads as TGTGCCAGCAGTCCCAGGCCCTTGGGTCAGCCCCAGCATTTT.

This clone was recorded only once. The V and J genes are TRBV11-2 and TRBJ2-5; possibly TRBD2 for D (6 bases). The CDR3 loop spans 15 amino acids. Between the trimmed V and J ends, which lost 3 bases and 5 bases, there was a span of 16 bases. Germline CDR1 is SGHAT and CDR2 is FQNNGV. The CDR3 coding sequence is TGTGCCAGCAGCTTCCTGGCTAGCGTGGGGGAGACCCAGTACTTC. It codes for CASSFLASVGETQYF.